The next 8 T cell receptor beta chains were all read from a single sample in a study of blood T cell repertoires in COVID-19. Assay: immunoSEQ multiplex PCR; the TCRdb copy retains only in-frame clones and omits some. This table holds about 410,000 clones, about nine tenths found once. Material for sequencing was peripheral blood. Source of these receptors: a middle-aged woman with COVID-19, enrolled during active disease.

The chain links TRBV15 to TRBJ2-7; TRBD1 matches at 8 bases. This CDR3 is built from 13 residues. The germline gives CDR1 LNHNV, CDR2 YYDKDF (reference sequence). Trimming at V came to 1 base and at J to 6 bases, leaving 2 bases not matched to a gene. This CDR3 reads CATSRGGQGEQYF. In DNA form, the CDR3 reads TGTGCCACCAGCAGAGGAGGACAGGGCGAGCAGTACTTC.

V is TRBV6-5 and J is TRBJ1-3; a weak D match, TRBD1 (6 bases). Deletions cut 6 bases from V and 2 bases from J, with 14 bases between. Germline values: CDR1 MNHEY, CDR2 SVGAGI. This CDR3 comprises 15 residues. CDR3 in amino acids: CASRRTVTTGNTIYF. Written as DNA, the CDR3 is TGTGCCAGCAGACGGACAGTTACCACTGGAAACACCATATATTTT.

The chain links TRBV6-5 to TRBJ1-4, with 9 positions matching TRBD1. CDR3 length equals 16 residues. V shed 0 bases and J 5 bases; nucleotides not matched to a gene: 4. Germline V CDR1 and CDR2: MNHEY, SVGAGI. In DNA form, the CDR3 reads TGTGCCAGCAGTTACTCGGTAGACAGGGGGAATGAAAAACTGTTTTTT. It yields the protein CASSYSVDRGNEKLFF.

The J gene is TRBJ2-1, the V gene TRBV7-2; possible D gene TRBD1, 5 bases. V lost 5 bases and J 6 bases, leaving 11 bases between the germline ends. The CDR3 contains 13 residues. Germline CDR1 SGHTA, CDR2 FQGNSA. The CDR3 spells CASSDRQPNEQFF. CDR3 nucleotide sequence: TGTGCCAGCAGCGACCGACAGCCCAATGAGCAGTTCTTC.

The gene calls are TRBV4-3 and TRBJ1-5, with TRBD1 matching over 7 bases. J gave up 3 bases and V 4 bases, and 6 bases lay outside the gene matches. The CDR3 is 15 amino acids. Per germline, CDR1 LGHNA and CDR2 YSLEER. The chain's CDR3 is CASSPDRVANQPQHF. In DNA form, the CDR3 reads TGCGCCAGCAGCCCAGACAGGGTAGCCAATCAGCCCCAGCATTTT.

The genes are TRBV27 and TRBJ1-4; possibly TRBD1 for D (5 bases). V was trimmed by 3 bases and J by 7 bases, leaving 15 bases between them. The length of the CDR3 is 15 residues. Germline CDR1 is MNHEY and CDR2 is SMNVEV (reference sequence). In nucleotides, the CDR3 is TGTGCCAGCAGTTTCCAGGCGGCCGGGGGTGAAAAACTGTTTTTT. Translating it yields CASSFQAAGGEKLFF.

Of note for this clone: Other DNA sequences of this sample code for an identical CDR3. The CDR3 region has the DNA TGTGCCACCAGCAGAGATCGCACGGGCTATGGCTACACCTTC. Amino acid sequence: CATSRDRTGYGYTF. The chain carries TRBV15 and TRBJ1-2; D is unclear. The CDR3 length is 14 residues. V was cut by 0 bases and J by 4 bases, with 9 bases left in between. The germline CDR1 and CDR2 sequences are LNHNV and YYDKDF (reference sequence).

The chain employs TRBV2 and TRBJ1-6; D is unclear. Between the trimmed V and J ends, which lost 0 bases and 7 bases, there was a span of 13 bases. Looked up from germline, CDR1 is SNHLY and CDR2 is FYNNEI. There are 16 residues in the CDR3. The CDR3 nucleotides read TGTGCCAGCAGTGAAGCGCCGAGGCAGTTCAATTCACCCCTCCACTTT. Its protein is CASSEAPRQFNSPLHF.